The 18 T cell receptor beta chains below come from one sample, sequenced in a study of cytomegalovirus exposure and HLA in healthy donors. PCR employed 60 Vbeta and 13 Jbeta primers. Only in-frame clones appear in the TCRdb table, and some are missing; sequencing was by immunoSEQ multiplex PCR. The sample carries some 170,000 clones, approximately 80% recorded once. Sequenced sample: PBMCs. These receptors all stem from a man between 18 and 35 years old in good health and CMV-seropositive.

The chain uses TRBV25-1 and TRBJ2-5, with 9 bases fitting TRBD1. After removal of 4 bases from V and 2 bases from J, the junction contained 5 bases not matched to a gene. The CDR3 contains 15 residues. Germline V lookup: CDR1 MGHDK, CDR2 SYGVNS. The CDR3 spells CASSADRGFQETQYF. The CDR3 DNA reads TGTGCCAGCAGTGCGGACAGGGGATTTCAAGAGACCCAGTACTTC.

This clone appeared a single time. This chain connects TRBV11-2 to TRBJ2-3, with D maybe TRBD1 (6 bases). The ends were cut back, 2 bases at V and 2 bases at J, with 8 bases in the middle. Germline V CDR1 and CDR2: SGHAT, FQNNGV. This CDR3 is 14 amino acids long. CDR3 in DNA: TGTGCCAGCAGCTTAAACAGGGTCACAGATACGCAGTATTTT. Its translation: CASSLNRVTDTQYF.

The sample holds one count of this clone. Here the CDR3 DNA reads TGTGCCAGCGCAAAACAGGGGGACGGGGATCAGCCCCAGCATTTT. Its protein is CASAKQGDGDQPQHF. This chain joins TRBV27 and TRBJ1-5, with 8 nucleotides matching TRBD1. V shed 8 bases and J 5 bases; nucleotides not matched to a gene: 11. The length of the CDR3 is 15 residues. Germline values: CDR1 MNHEY, CDR2 SMNVEV (reference sequence).

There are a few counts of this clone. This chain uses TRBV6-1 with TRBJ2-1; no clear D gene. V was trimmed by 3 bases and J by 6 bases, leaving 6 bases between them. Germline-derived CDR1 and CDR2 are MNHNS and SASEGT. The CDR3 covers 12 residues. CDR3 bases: TGTGCCAGCAGTGACAGGTTCAATGAGCAGTTCTTC. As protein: CASSDRFNEQFF.

CDR3 nucleotides: TGTGCCAGCAGCTCGATCATGAAGACAGGGTTTGAGCAGTTCTTC. It is translated as CASSSIMKTGFEQFF. The rearrangement links TRBV11-1 to TRBJ2-1, with 7 bases that match TRBD1. The ends lost 4 bases at V and 9 bases at J; junction bases unmatched: 12. The CDR3 runs to 15 residues. Germline V lookup: CDR1 SGHAT, CDR2 FQDESV (reference sequence).

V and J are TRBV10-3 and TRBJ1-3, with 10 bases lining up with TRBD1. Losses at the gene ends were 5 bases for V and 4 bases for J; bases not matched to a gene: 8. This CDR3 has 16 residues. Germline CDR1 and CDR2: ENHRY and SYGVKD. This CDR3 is CAISSPGQGNGNTIYF. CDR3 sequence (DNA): TGTGCCATCAGTTCTCCGGGACAGGGGAACGGAAACACCATATATTTT.

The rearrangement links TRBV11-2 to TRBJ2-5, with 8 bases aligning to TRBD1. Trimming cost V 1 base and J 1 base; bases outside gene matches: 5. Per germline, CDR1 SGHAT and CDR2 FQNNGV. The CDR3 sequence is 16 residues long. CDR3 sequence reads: CASSLVRGRVQETQYF. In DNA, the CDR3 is TGTGCCAGCAGCTTAGTCAGGGGGCGAGTCCAAGAGACCCAGTACTTC.

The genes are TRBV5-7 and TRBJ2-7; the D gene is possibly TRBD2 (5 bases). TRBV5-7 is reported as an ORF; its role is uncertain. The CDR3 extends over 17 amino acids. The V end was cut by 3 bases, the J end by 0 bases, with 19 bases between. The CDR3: CASSSTSQRMYSYEQYF. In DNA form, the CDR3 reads TGTGCCAGCAGCTCTACATCCCAGCGGATGTACTCCTACGAGCAGTACTTC.

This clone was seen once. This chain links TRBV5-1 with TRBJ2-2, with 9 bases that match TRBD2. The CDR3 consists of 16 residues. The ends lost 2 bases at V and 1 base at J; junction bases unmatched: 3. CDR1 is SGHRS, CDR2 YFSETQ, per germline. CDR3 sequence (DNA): TGCGCCAGCAGCTTCCTAGCGGGACGGAACACCGGGGAGCTGTTTTTT. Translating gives CASSFLAGRNTGELFF.

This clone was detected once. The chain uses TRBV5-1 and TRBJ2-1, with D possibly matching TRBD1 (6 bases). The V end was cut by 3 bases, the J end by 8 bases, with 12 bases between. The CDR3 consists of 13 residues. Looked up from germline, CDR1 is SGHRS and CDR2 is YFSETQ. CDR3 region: CASSSTGSYEQFF. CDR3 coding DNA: TGCGCCAGCAGCTCTACAGGGAGCTATGAGCAGTTCTTC.

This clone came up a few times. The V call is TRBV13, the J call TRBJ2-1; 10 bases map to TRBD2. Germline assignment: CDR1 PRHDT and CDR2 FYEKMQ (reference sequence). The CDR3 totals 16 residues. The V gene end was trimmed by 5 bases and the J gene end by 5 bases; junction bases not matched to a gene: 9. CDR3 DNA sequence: TGTGCCAGCAGCCCACTATGGACTAGCGGAGACAATGAGCAGTTCTTC. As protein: CASSPLWTSGDNEQFF.

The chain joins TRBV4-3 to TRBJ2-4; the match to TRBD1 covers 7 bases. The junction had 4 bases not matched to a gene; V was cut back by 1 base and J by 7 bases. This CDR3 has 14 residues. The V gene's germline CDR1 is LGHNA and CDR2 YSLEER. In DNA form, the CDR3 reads TGCGCCAGCAGCCAAGTGATAGGGGGCAACATTCAGTACTTC. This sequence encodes CASSQVIGGNIQYF.

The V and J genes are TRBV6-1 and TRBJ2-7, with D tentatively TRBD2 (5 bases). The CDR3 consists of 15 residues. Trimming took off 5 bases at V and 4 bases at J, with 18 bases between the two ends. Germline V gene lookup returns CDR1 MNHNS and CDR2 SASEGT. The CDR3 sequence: CASSQRESGGYEQYF. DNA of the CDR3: TGTGCCAGCAGTCAGAGGGAGTCCGGTGGGTACGAGCAGTACTTC.

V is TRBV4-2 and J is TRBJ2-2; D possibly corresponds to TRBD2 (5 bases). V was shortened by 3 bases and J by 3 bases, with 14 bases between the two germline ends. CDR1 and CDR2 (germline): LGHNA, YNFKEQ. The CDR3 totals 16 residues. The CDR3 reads CASSQDGTGYTGELFF. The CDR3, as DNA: TGTGCCAGCAGCCAGGACGGAACGGGGTACACCGGGGAGCTGTTTTTT.

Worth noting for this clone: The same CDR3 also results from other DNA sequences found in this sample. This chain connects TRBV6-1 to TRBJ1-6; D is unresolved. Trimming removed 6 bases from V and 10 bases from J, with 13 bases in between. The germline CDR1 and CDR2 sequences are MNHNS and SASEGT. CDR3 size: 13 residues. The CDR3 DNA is TGTGCCAGCAGGGAGCATAGTGAGTCACCCCTCCACTTT. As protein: CASREHSESPLHF.

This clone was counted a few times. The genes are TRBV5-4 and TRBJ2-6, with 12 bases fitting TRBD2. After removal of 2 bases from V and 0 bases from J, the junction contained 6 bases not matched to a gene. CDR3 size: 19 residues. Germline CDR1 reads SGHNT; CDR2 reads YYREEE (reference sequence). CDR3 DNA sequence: TGTGCCAGCAGCTTAAAACTAGCGGGAGGCATCTCTGGGGCCAACGTCCTGACTTTC. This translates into CASSLKLAGGISGANVLTF.

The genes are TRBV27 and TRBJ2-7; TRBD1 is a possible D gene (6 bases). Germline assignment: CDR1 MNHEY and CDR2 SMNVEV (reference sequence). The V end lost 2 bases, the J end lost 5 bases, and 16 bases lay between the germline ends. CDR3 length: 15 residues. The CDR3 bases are TGTGCCAGCAGTTTAAACAGGGTAGTGTCACACGAGCAGTACTTC. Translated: CASSLNRVVSHEQYF.

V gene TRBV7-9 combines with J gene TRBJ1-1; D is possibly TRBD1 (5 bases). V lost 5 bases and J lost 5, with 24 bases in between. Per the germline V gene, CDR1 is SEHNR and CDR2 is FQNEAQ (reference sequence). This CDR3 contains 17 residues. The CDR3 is CASSPPGGTPARTEAFF. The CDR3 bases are TGTGCCAGCAGCCCCCCGGGCGGGACGCCGGCAAGAACTGAAGCTTTCTTT.